The entry that follows covers one T cell receptor beta chain sequence. The antigen is undetermined. Repertoires were generated with immunoSEQ multiplex PCR, while TCRdb's copy carries only in-frame clones and drops some. The top ten hold 6.6% of the sample, which has fewer than 110,000 clones, around 89% seen once. The data are from a study of T cell responses to AZD1222 COVID-19 vaccine. The wider study: Second-dose intervals near 4 or 12 weeks were combined. Study-wide points: The number of AZD1222 recipients seropositive at baseline was only five to seven.

The receptor comes from an adult in good health. Sequencing used peripheral blood, obtained on day 0 of AZD1222 vaccination.

The CDR3 sequence is CASSVRKTLYNSYNEQFF. CDR3 DNA sequence: TGTGCCAGCTCCGTCCGGAAAACTCTTTATAACTCCTACAATGAGCAGTTCTTC. The rearrangement joins TRBV27 to TRBJ2-1, with no clear D. The V and J ends lost 8 bases and 0 bases respectively, with 23 bases between them. Germline-derived CDR1 and CDR2 are MNHEY and SMNVEV (reference sequence). This CDR3 is 18 amino acids long.